Detailed here is one T cell receptor beta chain. This clonotype showed up many times. Its antigen has not been determined. No much larger clone exists at a distance of one base, and base qualities are not known. The donors were 40 or so Caucasian individuals from Russia, aged roughly 6 to 90 years, who were systemically healthy. Each donor gave approximately 9.3 milliliters of peripheral blood, collected into EDTA-treated Vacutainer tubes. PBMCs were isolated by Ficoll-Paque density-gradient centrifugation, with at least 6.5 million obtained per sample. Total RNA was extracted from PBMCs with Trizol reagent, with at least 5 micrograms obtained per sample. The percentages of naive CD45RAhigh/CD27high T cells were determined by flow cytometry on a PBMC aliquot from every donor. CDR1 and CDR2, per the germline V gene (reference sequence), are GTSNPN and SVGIG. Its CDR3 holds 12 amino acids, cysteine through phenylalanine. Only CDR3 DNA remains: 36 bases, in frame from the first base. V loses 5 bases, J loses 6 bases, and the germline ends lie 14 bases apart.

The data derive from a study of blood T cells in healthy people across ages (dated by TCRdb to 2015 to 2017). With respect to the entire study: In model experiments, template switching captured roughly one uniquely barcoded TCR beta cDNA molecule for every two T cells. Age-related changes in TCR beta repertoire diversity were measured in the study by deep sequencing normalized with unique cDNA molecular identifiers. Donors were grouped into four age groups: young (average roughly 15 years), middle-aged (less than 40), aged (around 60) and long-lived (about 90). To avoid experimental bias, donors of different ages were randomly spread across the sequencing lanes. Using the same blood draw, the study looked at two additional independent replicas of 1 million unique cDNA reads for two donors, one aged 18 to 29 and the other aged 80 or older.

The research as a whole found: As age increased, observed TCR beta diversity per million T cells dropped in a roughly linear way, and a significant reduction was already evident by age around 41. Compared with the aged group, the long-lived group had more naive CD4+ T cells, fewer expanded clones and increased TCR diversity, suggesting age selection. Donor CMV infection status was unknown, potentially confounding age-related changes in expanded clonotypes. Observed TCR beta diversity correlated strongly with the percentage of naive T cells measured by flow cytometry. Bulk unsorted PBMC profiling prevented conclusive comparison of naive and antigen-experienced compartments. Estimates of total diversity based on one million sequenced T cells were considered lower bounds and underestimates.

The library came from 5' RACE. This sample was sequenced with an Illumina HiSeq 2500. The second PCR ran for about 6 to 12 cycles and used a J-beta primer mix along with a sample-barcoded 5' primer. A unique molecular identifier was introduced onto each TCR beta cDNA molecule by a template-switch 5' adaptor carrying 12 random nucleotides. Each sample yielded at least 2.5 million CDR3-containing paired-end reads. The Mint cDNA synthesis kit, primed by a TRBC-specific oligonucleotide, was used to synthesize first-strand cDNA from all RNA. Following uracil-DNA glycosylase treatment, a first 18-cycle PCR with universal primers M1SS and BC2_uni_R was performed on all cDNA. From the authors' description of their analysis: For normalization, 1 million high-quality reads were randomly selected from each sample, with every read carrying a distinct molecular identifier. Instead of being binned into consensus sequences, reads that shared molecular identifiers were thrown out. MiTCR, set to a Q25 quality threshold and the strictest error-elimination algorithm, was used for CDR3 identification, clonotype clustering and error correction. A nonparametric unseen species model with Euler transformation was used to estimate lower-bound total TCR beta diversity. The raw public data were reprocessed by TCRdb itself: fastp quality trimming at Q25, MiXCR clonotype calling, in-frame beta chains only. Rows merge per CDR3 protein into single entries with the most common DNA and genes. The V and J calls, along with clone size, are taken from TCRdb and not from the paper's own processing. Recorded for this sample are around 650,000 distinct CDR3 sequences; about 34% of them occurred a single time. The ten biggest clones cover approximately 15% of the sample.

Recombination joined TRBV30 with TRBJ2-7, with TRBD1 perhaps the D gene, on 6 matching bases. The sequencing sample was made of blood. The receptor's source is a woman of 80 years or more in good health. Donor details come from another sample of the same person, matched by shared clones. The bases read TGTGCCTGGCTGAAGCAGGGGATCGAGCAGTACTTC. This is translated as CAWLKQGIEQYF.